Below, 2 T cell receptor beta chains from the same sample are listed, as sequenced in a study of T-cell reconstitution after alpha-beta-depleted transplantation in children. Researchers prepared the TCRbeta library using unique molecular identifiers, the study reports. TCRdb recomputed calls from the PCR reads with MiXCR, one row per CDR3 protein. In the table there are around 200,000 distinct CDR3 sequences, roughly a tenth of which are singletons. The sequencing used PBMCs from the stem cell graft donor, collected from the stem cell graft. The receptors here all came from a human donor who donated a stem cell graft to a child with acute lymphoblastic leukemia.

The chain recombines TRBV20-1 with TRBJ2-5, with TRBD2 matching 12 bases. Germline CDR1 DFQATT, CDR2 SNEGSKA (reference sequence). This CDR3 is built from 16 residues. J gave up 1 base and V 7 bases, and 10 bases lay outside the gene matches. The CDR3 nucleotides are TGCAGTGAAAACCCGACTAGCGGGGGCCCCCAAGAGACCCAGTACTTC. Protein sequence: CSENPTSGGPQETQYF.

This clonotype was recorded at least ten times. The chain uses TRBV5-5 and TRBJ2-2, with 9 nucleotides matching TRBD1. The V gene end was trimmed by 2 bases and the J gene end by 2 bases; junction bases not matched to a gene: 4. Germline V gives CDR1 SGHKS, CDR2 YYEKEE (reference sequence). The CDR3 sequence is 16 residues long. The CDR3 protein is CASSFRTGENTGELFF. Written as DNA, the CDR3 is TGTGCCAGCAGCTTTAGGACAGGGGAAAACACCGGGGAGCTGTTTTTT.